This T cell receptor (beta chain) appears in the sequencing data of a study of cytomegalovirus exposure and HLA in healthy donors. Amplification used 60 Vbeta primers and 13 Jbeta primers. Sequencing was performed with immunoSEQ multiplex PCR; in TCRdb, only in-frame clones are kept and a portion is missing. This table has fewer than 90,000 clones, about 76% appearing once. With 2 bases clipped from V and 5 bases from J, the junction kept 2 bases outside the gene matches. CDR3 length: 14 amino acids. Germline loops: CDR1 MNHEY, CDR2 SVGAGI. The V and J genes are TRBV6-5 and TRBJ2-5; 10 nucleotides agree with TRBD1. Sample: PBMCs. This sequence originates from a young man in good health and CMV-seropositive. CDR3 sequence reads: CASSYEGQGETQYF. The DNA for the CDR3 is TGTGCCAGCAGTTACGAGGGACAGGGGGAGACCCAGTACTTC.